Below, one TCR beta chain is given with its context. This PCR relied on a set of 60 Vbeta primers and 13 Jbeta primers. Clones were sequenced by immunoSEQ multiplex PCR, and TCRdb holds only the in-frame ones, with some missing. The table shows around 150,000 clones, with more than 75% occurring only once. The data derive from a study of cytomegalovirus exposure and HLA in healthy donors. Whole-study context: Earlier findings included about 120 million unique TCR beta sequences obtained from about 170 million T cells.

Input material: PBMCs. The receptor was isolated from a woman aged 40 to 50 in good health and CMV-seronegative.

The DNA for the CDR3 is TGTGCCACCAGCAGTGACAGGGGCACCGCAGATACGCAGTATTTT. This codes for CATSSDRGTADTQYF. The chain couples TRBV15 to TRBJ2-3, with 8 bases matching TRBD1. Germline loops: CDR1 LNHNV, CDR2 YYDKDF (reference sequence). J lost 4 bases, V lost 3 bases, and 6 bases had no gene match. The CDR3 length is 15 residues.